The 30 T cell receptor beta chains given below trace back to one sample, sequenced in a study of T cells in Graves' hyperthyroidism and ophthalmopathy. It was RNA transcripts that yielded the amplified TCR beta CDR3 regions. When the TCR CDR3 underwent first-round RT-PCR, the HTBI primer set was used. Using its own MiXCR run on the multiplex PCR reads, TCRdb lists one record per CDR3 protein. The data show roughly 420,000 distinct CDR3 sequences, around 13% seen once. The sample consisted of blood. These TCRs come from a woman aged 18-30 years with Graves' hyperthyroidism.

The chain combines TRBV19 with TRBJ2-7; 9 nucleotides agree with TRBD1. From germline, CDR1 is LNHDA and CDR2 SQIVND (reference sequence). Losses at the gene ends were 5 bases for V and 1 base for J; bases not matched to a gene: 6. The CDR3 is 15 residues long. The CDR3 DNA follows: TGTGCCAGTAGTGCCGGGACAGGGACTTCCTACGAGCAGTACTTC. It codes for CASSAGTGTSYEQYF.

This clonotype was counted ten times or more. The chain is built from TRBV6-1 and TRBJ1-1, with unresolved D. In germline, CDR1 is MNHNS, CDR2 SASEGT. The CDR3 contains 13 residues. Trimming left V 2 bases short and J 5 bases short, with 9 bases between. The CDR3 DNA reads TGTGCCAGCAGTGAATGGTCTGGAACTGAAGCTTTCTTT. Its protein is CASSEWSGTEAFF.

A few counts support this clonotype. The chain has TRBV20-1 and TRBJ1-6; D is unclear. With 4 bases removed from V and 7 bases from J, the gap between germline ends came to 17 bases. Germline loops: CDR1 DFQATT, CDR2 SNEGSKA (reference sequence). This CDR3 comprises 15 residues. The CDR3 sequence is CSAIGGQVPNSPLHF. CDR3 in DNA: TGCAGTGCTATAGGAGGCCAAGTTCCCAATTCACCCCTCCACTTT.

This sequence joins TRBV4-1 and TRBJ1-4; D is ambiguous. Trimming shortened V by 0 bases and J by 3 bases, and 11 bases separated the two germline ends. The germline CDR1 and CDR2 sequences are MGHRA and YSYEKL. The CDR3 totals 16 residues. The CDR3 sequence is CASSQETDGSNEKLFF. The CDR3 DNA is TGCGCCAGCAGCCAAGAGACGGACGGATCTAATGAAAAACTGTTTTTT.

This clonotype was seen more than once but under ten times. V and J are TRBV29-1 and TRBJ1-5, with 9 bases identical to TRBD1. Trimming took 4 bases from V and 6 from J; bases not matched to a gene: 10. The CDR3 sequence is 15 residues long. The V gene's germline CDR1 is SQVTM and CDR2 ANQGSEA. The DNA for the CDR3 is TGCAGCGTTGGTGGGGGACAGGGTGTCGGTCAGCCCCAGCATTTT. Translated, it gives CSVGGGQGVGQPQHF.

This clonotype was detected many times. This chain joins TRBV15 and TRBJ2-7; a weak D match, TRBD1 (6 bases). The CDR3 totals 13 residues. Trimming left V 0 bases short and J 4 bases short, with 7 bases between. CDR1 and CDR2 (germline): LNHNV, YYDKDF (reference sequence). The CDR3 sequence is CATSRDQGYEQYF. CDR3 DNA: TGTGCCACCAGCAGAGATCAGGGGTACGAGCAGTACTTC.

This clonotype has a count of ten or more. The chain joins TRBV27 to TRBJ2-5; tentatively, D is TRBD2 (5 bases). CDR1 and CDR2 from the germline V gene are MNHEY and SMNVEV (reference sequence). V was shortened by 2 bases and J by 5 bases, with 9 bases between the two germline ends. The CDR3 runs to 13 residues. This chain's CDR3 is CASSLMRGETQYF. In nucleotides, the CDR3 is TGTGCCAGCAGTTTAATGAGAGGGGAGACCCAGTACTTC.

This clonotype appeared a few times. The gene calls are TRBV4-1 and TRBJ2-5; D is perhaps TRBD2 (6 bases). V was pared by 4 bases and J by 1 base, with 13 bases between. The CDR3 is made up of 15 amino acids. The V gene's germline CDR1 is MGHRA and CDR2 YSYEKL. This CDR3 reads CASSPGTSTQETQYF. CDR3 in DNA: TGCGCCAGCAGCCCCGGGACTTCTACCCAAGAGACCCAGTACTTC.

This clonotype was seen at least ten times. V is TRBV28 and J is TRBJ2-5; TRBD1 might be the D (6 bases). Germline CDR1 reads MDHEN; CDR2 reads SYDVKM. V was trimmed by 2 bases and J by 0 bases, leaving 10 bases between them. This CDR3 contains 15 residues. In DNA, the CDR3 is TGTGCCAGCAGTTTACATACAGGGTACCAAGAGACCCAGTACTTC. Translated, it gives CASSLHTGYQETQYF.

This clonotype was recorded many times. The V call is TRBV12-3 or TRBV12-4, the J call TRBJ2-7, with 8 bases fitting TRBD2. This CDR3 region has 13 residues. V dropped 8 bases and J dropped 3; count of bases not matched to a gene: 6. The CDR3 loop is CASGIAGIYEQYF. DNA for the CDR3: TGTGCCAGCGGAATAGCGGGAATCTACGAGCAGTACTTC.

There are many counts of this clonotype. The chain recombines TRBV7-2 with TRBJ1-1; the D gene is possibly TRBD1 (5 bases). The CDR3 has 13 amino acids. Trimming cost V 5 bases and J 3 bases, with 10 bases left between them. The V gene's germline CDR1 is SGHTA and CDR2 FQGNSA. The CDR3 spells CASSRQTDTEAFF. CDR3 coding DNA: TGTGCCAGCAGCCGGCAGACAGACACTGAAGCTTTCTTT.

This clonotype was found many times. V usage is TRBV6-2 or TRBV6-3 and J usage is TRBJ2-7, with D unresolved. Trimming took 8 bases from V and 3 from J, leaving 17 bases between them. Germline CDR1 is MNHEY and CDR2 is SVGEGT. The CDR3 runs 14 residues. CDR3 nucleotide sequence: TGTGCCAGCCGATCCCCTAGTACGGGCTACGAGCAGTACTTC. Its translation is CASRSPSTGYEQYF.

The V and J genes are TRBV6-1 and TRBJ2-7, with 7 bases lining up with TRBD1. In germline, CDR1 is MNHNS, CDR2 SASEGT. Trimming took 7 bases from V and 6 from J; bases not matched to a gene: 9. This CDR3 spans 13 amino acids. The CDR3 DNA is TGTGCCAGCAAGTCGGGACAGACCAGCGAGCAGTACTTC. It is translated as CASKSGQTSEQYF.

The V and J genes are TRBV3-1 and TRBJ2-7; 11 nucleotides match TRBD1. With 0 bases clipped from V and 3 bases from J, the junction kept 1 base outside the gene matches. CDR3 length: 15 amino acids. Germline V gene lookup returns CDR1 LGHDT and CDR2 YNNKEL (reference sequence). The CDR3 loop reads CASSQEGTGGYEQYF. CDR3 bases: TGTGCCAGCAGCCAAGAGGGGACAGGGGGCTACGAGCAGTACTTC.

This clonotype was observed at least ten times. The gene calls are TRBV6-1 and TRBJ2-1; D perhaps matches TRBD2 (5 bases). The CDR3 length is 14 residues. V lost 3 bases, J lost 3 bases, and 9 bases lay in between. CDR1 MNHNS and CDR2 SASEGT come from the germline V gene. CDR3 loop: CASSDLAVYNEQFF. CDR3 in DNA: TGTGCCAGCAGTGATCTAGCCGTCTACAATGAGCAGTTCTTC.

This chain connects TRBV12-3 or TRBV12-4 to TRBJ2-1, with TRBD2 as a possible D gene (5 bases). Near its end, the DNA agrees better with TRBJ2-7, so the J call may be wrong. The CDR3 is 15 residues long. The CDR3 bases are TGTGCCAGCAGTTTCGCGGGTGGCGGTCCAAATGAGCAGTACTTC. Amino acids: CASSFAGGGPNEQYF.

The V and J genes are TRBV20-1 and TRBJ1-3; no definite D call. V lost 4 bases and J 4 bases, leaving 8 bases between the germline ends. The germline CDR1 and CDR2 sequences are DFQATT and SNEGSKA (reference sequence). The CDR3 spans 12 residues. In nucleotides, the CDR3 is TGCAGTGCTATTTTCCAGGGAAACACCATATATTTT. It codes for CSAIFQGNTIYF.

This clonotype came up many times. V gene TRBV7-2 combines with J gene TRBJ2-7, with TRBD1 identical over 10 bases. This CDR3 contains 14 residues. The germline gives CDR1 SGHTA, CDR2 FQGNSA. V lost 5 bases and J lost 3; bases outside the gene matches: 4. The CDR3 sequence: CASSVDRGRYEQYF. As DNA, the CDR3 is TGTGCCAGCAGCGTAGACAGGGGGCGCTACGAGCAGTACTTC.

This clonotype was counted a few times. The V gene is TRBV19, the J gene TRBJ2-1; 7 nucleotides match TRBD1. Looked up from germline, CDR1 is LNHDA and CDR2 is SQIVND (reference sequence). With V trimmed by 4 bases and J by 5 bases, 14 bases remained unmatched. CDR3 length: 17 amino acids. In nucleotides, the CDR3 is TGTGCCAGTAGTAAAGCTCGGGGCAGGGGGATAAACAATGAGCAGTTCTTC. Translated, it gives CASSKARGRGINNEQFF.

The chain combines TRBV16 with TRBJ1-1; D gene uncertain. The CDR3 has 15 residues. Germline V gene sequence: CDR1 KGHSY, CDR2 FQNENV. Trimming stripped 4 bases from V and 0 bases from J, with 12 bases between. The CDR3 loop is CASSPLMKVNTEAFF. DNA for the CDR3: TGTGCCAGCAGCCCCCTAATGAAAGTGAACACTGAAGCTTTCTTT.

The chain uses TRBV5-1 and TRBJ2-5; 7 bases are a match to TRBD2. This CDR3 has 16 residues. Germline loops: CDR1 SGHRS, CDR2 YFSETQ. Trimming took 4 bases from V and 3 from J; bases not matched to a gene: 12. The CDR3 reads CASSEASGRGEETQYF. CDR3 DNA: TGCGCCAGCAGCGAGGCTAGCGGCAGAGGGGAAGAGACCCAGTACTTC.

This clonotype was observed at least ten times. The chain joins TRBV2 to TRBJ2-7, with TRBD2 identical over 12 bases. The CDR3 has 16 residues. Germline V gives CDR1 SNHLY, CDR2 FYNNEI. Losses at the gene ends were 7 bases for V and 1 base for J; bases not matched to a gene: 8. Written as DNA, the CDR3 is TGTGCCAGCACTGTCCTACTAGCGGGGGGATCCTACGAGCAGTACTTC. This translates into CASTVLLAGGSYEQYF.

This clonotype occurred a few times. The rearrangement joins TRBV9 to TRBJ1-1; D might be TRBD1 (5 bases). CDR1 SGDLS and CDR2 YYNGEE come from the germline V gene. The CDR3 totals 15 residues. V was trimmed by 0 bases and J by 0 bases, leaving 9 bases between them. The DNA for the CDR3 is TGTGCCAGCAGCGTAGGCGGGGGGGTGAACACTGAAGCTTTCTTT. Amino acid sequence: CASSVGGGVNTEAFF.

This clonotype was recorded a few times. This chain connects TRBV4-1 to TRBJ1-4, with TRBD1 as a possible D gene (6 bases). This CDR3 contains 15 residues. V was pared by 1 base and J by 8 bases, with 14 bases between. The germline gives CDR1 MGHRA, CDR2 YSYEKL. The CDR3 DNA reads TGCGCCAGCAGCCAAGCATCAGGGGTTGGAGAAAAACTGTTTTTT. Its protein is CASSQASGVGEKLFF.

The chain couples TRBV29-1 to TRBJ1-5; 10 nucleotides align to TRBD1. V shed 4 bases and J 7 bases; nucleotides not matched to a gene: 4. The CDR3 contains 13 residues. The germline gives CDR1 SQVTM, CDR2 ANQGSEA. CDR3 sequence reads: CSVGRDRGQPQHF. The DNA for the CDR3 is TGCAGCGTTGGTCGGGACAGGGGACAGCCCCAGCATTTT.

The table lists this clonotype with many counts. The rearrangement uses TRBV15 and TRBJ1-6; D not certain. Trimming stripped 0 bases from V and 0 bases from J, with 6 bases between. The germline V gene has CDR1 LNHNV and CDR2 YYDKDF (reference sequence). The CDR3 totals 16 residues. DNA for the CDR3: TGTGCCACCAGCAGAGATTCATACTCCTATAATTCACCCCTCCACTTT. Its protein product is CATSRDSYSYNSPLHF.

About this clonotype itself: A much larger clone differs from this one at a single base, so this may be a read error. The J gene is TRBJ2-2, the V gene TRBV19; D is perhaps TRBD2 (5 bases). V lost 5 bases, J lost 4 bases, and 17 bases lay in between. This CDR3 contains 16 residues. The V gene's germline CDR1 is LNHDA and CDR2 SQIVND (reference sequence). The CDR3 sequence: CASSPYSSWGTGELFF. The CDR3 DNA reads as TGTGCCAGTAGTCCCTACTCTAGCTGGGGCACCGGGGAGCTGTTTTTT.

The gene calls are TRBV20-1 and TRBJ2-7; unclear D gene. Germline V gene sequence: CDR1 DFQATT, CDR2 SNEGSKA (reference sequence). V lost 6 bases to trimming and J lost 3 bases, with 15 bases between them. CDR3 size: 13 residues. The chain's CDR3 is CSATSRNHYEQYF. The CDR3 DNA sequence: TGCAGTGCCACCTCCCGTAACCACTACGAGCAGTACTTC.

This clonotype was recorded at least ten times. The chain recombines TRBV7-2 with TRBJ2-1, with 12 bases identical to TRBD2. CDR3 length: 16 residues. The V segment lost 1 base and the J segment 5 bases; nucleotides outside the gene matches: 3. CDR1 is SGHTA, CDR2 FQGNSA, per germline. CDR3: CASSLGTSGTHNEQFF. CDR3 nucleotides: TGTGCCAGCAGCTTAGGGACTAGCGGGACCCACAATGAGCAGTTCTTC.

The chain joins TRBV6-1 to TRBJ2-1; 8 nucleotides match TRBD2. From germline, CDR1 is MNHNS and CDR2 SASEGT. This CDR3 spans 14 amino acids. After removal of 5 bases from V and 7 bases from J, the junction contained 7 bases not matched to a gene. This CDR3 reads CASSPRTSWNEQFF. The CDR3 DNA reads TGTGCCAGCAGTCCACGGACTAGCTGGAATGAGCAGTTCTTC.